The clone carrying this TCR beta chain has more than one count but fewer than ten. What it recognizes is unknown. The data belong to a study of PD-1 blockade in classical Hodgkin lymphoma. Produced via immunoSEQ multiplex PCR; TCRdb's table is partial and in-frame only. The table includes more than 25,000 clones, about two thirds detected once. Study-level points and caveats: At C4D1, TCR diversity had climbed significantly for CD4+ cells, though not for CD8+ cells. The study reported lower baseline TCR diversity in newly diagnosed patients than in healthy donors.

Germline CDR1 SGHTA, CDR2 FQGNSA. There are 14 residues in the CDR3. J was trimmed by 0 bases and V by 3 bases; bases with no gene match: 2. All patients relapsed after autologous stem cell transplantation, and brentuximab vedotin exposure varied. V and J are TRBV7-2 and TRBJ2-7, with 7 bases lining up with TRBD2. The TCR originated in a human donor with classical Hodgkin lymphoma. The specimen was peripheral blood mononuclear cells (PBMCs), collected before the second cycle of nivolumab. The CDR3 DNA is TGTGCCAGCAGCTTGTCTAGCGGCTCCTACGAGCAGTACTTC. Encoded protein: CASSLSSGSYEQYF. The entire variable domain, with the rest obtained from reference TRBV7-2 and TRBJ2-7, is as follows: GAGVSQSPSNKVTEKGKDVELRCDPISGHTALYWYRQSLGQGLEFLIYFQGNSAPDKSGLPSDRFSAERTGGSVSTLTIQRTQQEDSAVYLCASSLSSGSYEQYFGPGTRLTVT.